This T cell receptor beta chain was profiled in a study of CD8+ T cells in alopecia areata. The CDR3 totals 12 residues. Trimming shortened V by 0 bases and J by 2 bases, and 2 bases separated the two germline ends. Germline CDR1 and CDR2: SGHAT and FQDESV (reference sequence). cDNA reverse transcribed from extracted RNA served as the sequencing template. Sequencing used immunoSEQ multiplex PCR; TCRdb keeps in-frame clones, though not all of them. Here the sample spans about 140,000 clones, about 88% being singletons. Treatment given: oral pan-JAK inhibitor, 5-10 mg twice daily. The rearrangement uses TRBV11-1 and TRBJ2-7; D call uncertain. Source: CD8+ T cells sorted from blood, taken at week 4, from a patient treated with tofacitinib. The source is a human donor with alopecia areata. The CDR3 DNA reads as TGTGCCAGCAGCTTAGCAGCCTACGAGCAGTACTTC. It translates to CASSLAAYEQYF.